Listed here are 29 T cell receptor beta chains from one sample, sequenced in a study of regulatory T cells in long-lasting Graves disease. Arm-PCR of CDR3 regions with iRepertoire HTBI primers generated TCR beta libraries. TCRdb reprocessed the multiplex PCR reads via MiXCR and lists one record per CDR3 protein. The sample shows 400,000 to 500,000 distinct CDR3 sequences, approximately 22% of them seen only once. Time point in this sample: persistent/refractory GD, antithyroid drugs over 5 years with positive TRAb. From PBMCs, RNA was extracted and then used to make the TCR library. The input for sequencing was peripheral blood mononuclear cells (PBMCs), taken when the disease was refractory, from a patient treated with antithyroid drugs. The receptors come from a female donor with Graves disease.

This clonotype was found many times. J is TRBJ1-2 and V is TRBV28; D is perhaps TRBD1 (6 bases). CDR3 length equals 14 residues. The V gene lost 6 bases and the J gene lost 4 bases, with 15 bases spanning the gap. Germline lookup yields CDR1 MDHEN and CDR2 SYDVKM. The CDR3 is CASSLTGIAYGYTF. Written as DNA, the CDR3 is TGTGCCAGCAGCCTAACAGGGATCGCCTATGGCTACACCTTC.

The chain employs TRBV19 and TRBJ2-7, with a weak D call TRBD1 (6 bases). V gave up 4 bases and J gave up 2 bases, with 15 bases separating them. The germline gives CDR1 LNHDA, CDR2 SQIVND (reference sequence). CDR3 size: 15 residues. The CDR3 loop is CASSTSGTYTYEQYF. The CDR3, as DNA: TGTGCCAGTAGTACTTCCGGGACATATACCTACGAGCAGTACTTC.

This clonotype has a handful of counts. The genes are TRBV6-2 or TRBV6-3 and TRBJ2-7; 8 bases fit TRBD2. Per germline, CDR1 MNHEY and CDR2 SVGEGT. V shed 6 bases and J 13 bases; nucleotides not matched to a gene: 11. The CDR3 is 12 residues long. CDR3 protein: CASSSGTSENYF. The CDR3 DNA sequence: TGTGCCAGCAGCTCCGGGACTAGTGAGAACTACTTC.

This clonotype was found a few times. The chain carries TRBV27 and TRBJ1-1, with TRBD1 matching over 7 bases. The V segment lost 2 bases and the J segment 4 bases; nucleotides outside the gene matches: 4. This CDR3 is 14 amino acids long. Germline lookup yields CDR1 MNHEY and CDR2 SMNVEV (reference sequence). CDR3 protein: CASSLRGGTTEAFF. The CDR3 DNA reads TGTGCCAGCAGTTTAAGAGGGGGCACCACTGAAGCTTTCTTT.

The rearrangement uses TRBV28 and TRBJ2-1; 7 bases align to TRBD1. After removal of 5 bases from V and 9 bases from J, the junction contained 7 bases not matched to a gene. The V gene's germline CDR1 is MDHEN and CDR2 SYDVKM. The CDR3 has 13 residues. CDR3 sequence: CASSQIQGSEQFF. The CDR3 DNA follows: TGTGCCAGCAGTCAGATACAGGGGAGTGAGCAGTTCTTC.

This clonotype was found a few times. The rearrangement joins TRBV7-9 to TRBJ2-7, with D perhaps matching TRBD1 or TRBD2 (5 bases each). Germline assignment: CDR1 SEHNR and CDR2 FQNEAQ (reference sequence). The V end was cut by 7 bases, the J end by 4 bases, with 14 bases between. The length of the CDR3 is 13 residues. CDR3 coding DNA: TGTGCCAGCACCTCAGGGACGAAATACGAGCAGTACTTC. This gives the protein CASTSGTKYEQYF.

Worth noting for this clonotype: This may stem from a read error, because a much larger clone lies one nucleotide away. Lacking the conserved final phenylalanine or tryptophan, this CDR3 likely reflects a read error. The CDR3 spells CASSPSWDSYEQYL. CDR3 coding DNA: TGTGCCAGCAGCCCCTCCTGGGATTCCTACGAGCAGTACCTC. V gene TRBV2 combines with J gene TRBJ2-7; no reliable D call. V was pared by 6 bases and J by 1 base, with 13 bases between. CDR3 length: 14 amino acids. The germline V gene has CDR1 SNHLY and CDR2 FYNNEI.

The rearrangement uses TRBV4-1 and TRBJ1-1; TRBD1 might be the D (6 bases). Between the trimmed V and J ends, which lost 3 bases and 4 bases, there was a span of 12 bases. The CDR3 is 14 amino acids. The germline gives CDR1 MGHRA, CDR2 YSYEKL. In DNA form, the CDR3 reads TGCGCCAGCAGCCAGTCTCAGGGGCTCACTGAAGCTTTCTTT. Protein sequence: CASSQSQGLTEAFF.

This clonotype was recorded at least ten times. V usage is TRBV7-3 and J usage is TRBJ2-5; 10 nucleotides agree with TRBD1. Germline V gene sequence: CDR1 SGHTA, CDR2 FQGTGA. V shed 5 bases and J 4 bases; nucleotides not matched to a gene: 4. This CDR3 has 14 residues. CDR3 in amino acids: CASSPGTGVETQYF. CDR3 nucleotide sequence: TGTGCCAGCAGCCCCGGGACAGGGGTAGAGACCCAGTACTTC.

Many counts were recorded for this clonotype. The CDR3 is CASSLIGEGTEAFF. Written as DNA, the CDR3 is TGTGCCAGCAGCTTAATCGGGGAGGGCACTGAAGCTTTCTTT. V and J are TRBV7-3 and TRBJ1-1; D is ambiguous. V lost 1 base to trimming and J lost 4 bases, with 10 bases between them. The CDR3 is 14 residues long. From germline, CDR1 is SGHTA and CDR2 FQGTGA.

This clonotype was seen only a few times. This chain connects TRBV7-9 to TRBJ1-3, with D perhaps matching TRBD1 (6 bases). Germline values: CDR1 SEHNR, CDR2 FQNEAQ (reference sequence). V lost 6 bases, J lost 2 bases, and 17 bases lay in between. This CDR3 contains 16 residues. As DNA, the CDR3 is TGTGCCAGCAGACCTACCAGGGGAAGGGCTGGAAACACCATATATTTT. It yields the protein CASRPTRGRAGNTIYF.

This clonotype was recorded many times. The chain joins TRBV28 to TRBJ2-2; 8 nucleotides line up with TRBD2. Germline V gene data show CDR1 as MDHEN and CDR2 as SYDVKM. J was trimmed by 5 bases and V by 6 bases; bases with no gene match: 14. The CDR3 loop spans 17 amino acids. CDR3 bases: TGTGCCAGCAGCCCGACTAGTGGCGGGAGGCGGACCGGGGAGCTGTTTTTT. This translates into CASSPTSGGRRTGELFF.

This chain connects TRBV6-5 to TRBJ1-6; TRBD1 might be the D (5 bases). CDR1 and CDR2 from the germline V gene are MNHEY and SVGAGI. V lost 2 bases and J 7 bases, leaving 18 bases between the germline ends. There are 17 residues in the CDR3. This CDR3 reads CASSYPKTGFVNSPLHF. The CDR3 DNA reads as TGTGCCAGCAGTTACCCTAAAACAGGATTCGTCAATTCACCCCTCCACTTT.

This clonotype was recorded many times. The chain joins TRBV15 to TRBJ1-1; no clear D gene. Trimming removed 1 base from V and 0 bases from J, with 3 bases in between. The germline V gene has CDR1 LNHNV and CDR2 YYDKDF (reference sequence). This CDR3 region has 13 residues. The CDR3 loop reads CATSRGMNTEAFF. DNA for the CDR3: TGTGCCACCAGCAGAGGCATGAACACTGAAGCTTTCTTT.

This clonotype was observed at least ten times. The CDR3 spells CASSRRTGELFF. DNA for the CDR3: TGTGCCAGCAGTCGCCGTACCGGGGAGCTGTTTTTT. V usage is TRBV6-2 or TRBV6-3 and J usage is TRBJ2-2; no reliable D call. This CDR3 has 12 amino acids. Germline V lookup: CDR1 MNHEY, CDR2 SVGEGT. Between the trimmed V and J ends, which lost 5 bases and 5 bases, there was a span of 6 bases.

This clonotype was seen many times. The chain is built from TRBV28 and TRBJ2-5, with 7 bases aligning to TRBD2. The CDR3 runs 16 residues. Germline V gene sequence: CDR1 MDHEN, CDR2 SYDVKM. Trimming took 5 bases from V and 4 from J; bases not matched to a gene: 13. DNA for the CDR3: TGTGCCAGCAGTCCTTTGGCGGGAGTGTTCGGAGAGACCCAGTACTTC. Translation: CASSPLAGVFGETQYF.

This clonotype has just a few counts. V is TRBV5-6 and J is TRBJ2-3; tentatively, D is TRBD1 (6 bases). Germline-derived CDR1 and CDR2 are SGHDT and YYEEEE. The CDR3 has 14 residues. V was pared by 3 bases and J by 5 bases, with 13 bases between. CDR3 region: CASSSNRVRDTQYF. As DNA, the CDR3 is TGTGCCAGCAGCTCAAACAGGGTTAGAGATACGCAGTATTTT.

In this sample, this clonotype turned up a few times. The chain couples TRBV9 to TRBJ1-5; D is uncertain. The CDR3 runs 15 residues. Between the trimmed V and J ends, which lost 0 bases and 3 bases, there was a span of 10 bases. CDR1 and CDR2 from the germline V gene are SGDLS and YYNGEE. The CDR3 DNA reads TGTGCCAGCAGCGTAGGGTTAGAATCCAATCAGCCCCAGCATTTT. Residues: CASSVGLESNQPQHF.

The chain links TRBV19 to TRBJ1-5; D uncertain. The CDR3 is 16 amino acids. Deletions cut 2 bases from V and 1 base from J, with 12 bases between. Germline-derived CDR1 and CDR2 are LNHDA and SQIVND (reference sequence). The CDR3 here is CASSITAGGSNQPQHF. The CDR3 DNA reads as TGTGCCAGTAGTATAACGGCAGGAGGGAGCAATCAGCCCCAGCATTTT.

The rearrangement joins TRBV7-9 to TRBJ2-7; TRBD1 matches at 10 bases. This CDR3 has 14 amino acids. The V segment lost 5 bases and the J segment 7 bases; nucleotides outside the gene matches: 8. From germline, CDR1 is SEHNR and CDR2 FQNEAQ (reference sequence). This CDR3 reads CASSPDRGRSEQYF. CDR3 nucleotide sequence: TGTGCCAGCAGCCCCGACAGGGGGCGTAGTGAGCAGTACTTC.

This clonotype showed up just a few times. The rearrangement links TRBV7-2 to TRBJ2-6; D is unclear. The CDR3 length is 15 residues. V was pared by 5 bases and J by 2 bases, with 10 bases between. Per germline, CDR1 SGHTA and CDR2 FQGNSA. The CDR3 nucleotides read TGTGCCAGCAGCCTGGGTAATCCTGGGGCCAACGTCCTGACTTTC. Its protein is CASSLGNPGANVLTF.

There are a few counts of this clonotype. The CDR3 DNA follows: TGCAGTGCTAGACCTCCCGGGCAGGGGAGTGGAACCGGGGAGCTGTTTTTT. Translated, it gives CSARPPGQGSGTGELFF. V usage is TRBV20-1 and J usage is TRBJ2-2, with a possible D match to TRBD1 (6 bases). From germline, CDR1 is DFQATT and CDR2 SNEGSKA (reference sequence). The CDR3 covers 17 residues. The germline V and J ends were trimmed by 2 bases and 5 bases, with 21 bases remaining between them.

V and J are TRBV7-9 and TRBJ1-1; possibly TRBD1 for D (6 bases). Trimming stripped 3 bases from V and 1 base from J, with 18 bases between. The CDR3 length is 17 residues. Per germline, CDR1 SEHNR and CDR2 FQNEAQ (reference sequence). The CDR3 DNA reads as TGTGCCAGCAGCTTTGCCGGTGCGAGGGGGAGGAACACTGAAGCTTTCTTT. Translation: CASSFAGARGRNTEAFF.

This clonotype was counted between two and nine times. V usage is TRBV28 and J usage is TRBJ2-7; 7 nucleotides match TRBD1. Germline V CDR1 and CDR2: MDHEN, SYDVKM. The CDR3 length is 16 residues. The V gene end was trimmed by 6 bases and the J gene end by 0 bases; junction bases not matched to a gene: 11. DNA for the CDR3: TGTGCCAGCAGCCGAGCGACGGGACAGTCCTCCTACGAGCAGTACTTC. Its translation: CASSRATGQSSYEQYF. The variable domain in full, completed from reference TRBV28 and TRBJ2-7, reads DVKVTQSSRYLVKRTGEKVFLECVQDMDHENMFWYRQDPGLGLRLIYFSYDVKMKEKGDIPEGYSVSREKKERFSLILESASTNQTSMYLCASSRATGQSSYEQYFGPGTRLTVT.

V and J are TRBV29-1 and TRBJ2-5, with TRBD1 identical over 12 bases. The V gene's germline CDR1 is SQVTM and CDR2 ANQGSEA. Trimming took 4 bases from V and 4 from J; bases not matched to a gene: 19. This CDR3 is built from 19 residues. CDR3: CSVVLVGSWDRGQRETQYF. CDR3 sequence (DNA): TGCAGCGTTGTTCTGGTCGGTAGTTGGGACAGGGGGCAGCGAGAGACCCAGTACTTC. Full variable domain (outside the CDR3, taken from reference TRBV29-1 and TRBJ2-5): SAVISQKPSRDICQRGTSLTIQCQVDSQVTMMFWYRQQPGQSLTLIATANQGSEATYESGFVIDKFPISRPNLTFSTLTVSNMSPEDSSIYLCSVVLVGSWDRGQRETQYFGPGTRLLVL.

This clonotype was found a few times. This chain uses TRBV28 with TRBJ1-5; weak D call: TRBD1 (5 bases). The V and J ends lost 9 bases and 11 bases respectively, with 20 bases between them. This CDR3 is 13 amino acids long. Germline loops: CDR1 MDHEN, CDR2 SYDVKM. CDR3: CASANTGFRAQHF. The CDR3 DNA follows: TGTGCCAGTGCTAATACAGGTTTTCGGGCCCAGCATTTT.

The CDR3 DNA follows: TGCGCCAGCAGCTTCGGCGTCGACAGTAACTATGGCTACACCTTC. Amino acids: CASSFGVDSNYGYTF. The chain links TRBV5-1 to TRBJ1-2; possible D gene TRBD1, 5 bases. V lost 2 bases and J lost 1, with 12 bases in between. CDR3 length equals 15 residues. Germline V gives CDR1 SGHRS, CDR2 YFSETQ.

This clonotype came up a few times. CDR3 bases: TGTGCCAGCAGGGGCCGCCTAACAGGGGAAAGTCAGCCCCAGCATTTT. This gives the protein CASRGRLTGESQPQHF. The rearrangement links TRBV6-2 or TRBV6-3 to TRBJ1-5; 7 bases match TRBD1. The length of the CDR3 is 16 residues. Unmatched junction bases numbered 14, after V lost 6 bases and J lost 6 bases. Per germline, CDR1 MNHEY and CDR2 SVGEGT.

This clonotype was seen ten or more times. V usage is TRBV28 and J usage is TRBJ1-2, with no clear D. The CDR3 length is 13 residues. Trimming shortened V by 8 bases and J by 4 bases, and 14 bases separated the two germline ends. CDR1 and CDR2 from the germline V gene are MDHEN and SYDVKM. DNA of the CDR3: TGTGCCAGCGTTAGTGGACCGAGCTATGGCTACACCTTC. Its translation: CASVSGPSYGYTF.